The clone carrying this T cell receptor beta chain was seen more than once but under ten times. One end of the junction fails to match germline, which may point to a read error. Germline CDR1 and CDR2: SGHTA and FQGNSA. The CDR3 spans 14 residues. This sample was taken from a study of identical twins. TCRdb re-called the 5' RACE reads through MiXCR, storing one row per CDR3 protein. The repertoire holds hundreds of thousands of distinct CDR3 sequences, with approximately 9% as singletons. The same data also went into a second study, on yellow fever vaccine responses in identical twins.

V is TRBV7-2 and J is TRBJ2-7; 8 nucleotides match TRBD2. The receptor's source is a woman aged 18-29 years in good health. The source material was PBMCs. This CDR3 is CASSVAGKIYEQYF. DNA of the CDR3: TGTGCCAGCAGCGTAGCGGGAAAGATCTACGAGCAGTACTTC. The full variable domain, rest sourced from reference TRBV7-2 and TRBJ2-7, is GAGVSQSPSNKVTEKGKDVELRCDPISGHTALYWYRQSLGQGLEFLIYFQGNSAPDKSGLPSDRFSAERTGGSVSTLTIQRTQQEDSAVYLCASSVAGKIYEQYFGPGTRLTVT.